This T cell receptor beta chain derives from a study of shared clonotypes between healthy human individuals (dated by TCRdb to about 2020). Study-level background: The cohort comprised a couple of women and a few men aged 18 to 49 years. For each donor, CD4 naive and CD4 memory were each run on three plates, CD8 naive on two plates, and CD8 memory on one plate. To estimate repertoire size and how much clonotype sharing occurs between individuals, the study deeply sequenced the blood TCR repertoires of several healthy adults. To increase sequencing depth and limit assay-specific biases, different laboratories used diverse techniques to prepare libraries and sequence TCR repertoires. Per donor, leukapheresis produced somewhere between about 0.94 and 9.5 billion PBMCs. Study-wide conclusions, independent of this receptor: Clonotypes shared by all four sorted-subset donors showed higher generation probabilities than non-shared clonotypes. Estimated clonotype richness was generally larger for naive than for memory subsets. Because the study included a small number of donors, the genetic and exposure-history diversity represented was limited. Approximately 4.8% of naive CD4, around 3.6% of naive CD8, about 2.4% of memory CD4, and less than 0.45% of memory CD8 clonotypes were shared across a few donors. Based on pairwise subsampling, the degree of clonotype sharing among donors was expected to be affected by sequencing depth. Sampling was restricted to blood, and TCR repertoires in tissue are likely to differ from TCR repertoires in blood. Even with the large sequencing depth, rarefaction of the sorted-subset datasets indicated that sequencing was incomplete.

TCR CDR3 regions were amplified from genomic DNA by multiplex PCR using the deep immunoSEQ assay. Genomic DNA extracted from each cell subset was distributed evenly over all wells of several immunoSEQ 96-well plates, and each plate served as one replicate. Each replicate PCR for sorted subsets received approximately 220 ng genomic DNA, equal to 28,000 or so T cell genomes. The purified libraries were quantified using a Qubit 3.0 fluorometer, sized with a Bioanalyzer 2100, and then quantified again using the KAPA Library Quantification kit. Each immunoSEQ 96-well plate was sequenced on its own single-read 150-cycle Illumina NextSeq 550 flow cell. The study's own analysis went as follows. The immunoSEQ output contained only junctional sequences without quality scores, so filtering could not match that applied to full-length reads. To assign V/J genes and CDR3, sequences were annotated using PyIR, a Python wrapper for IgBLAST v1.9, with IMGT germline references. Reads were filtered out if the reads had weak V/J assignments (E-value above 1e-6), no CDR3, stop codons, out-of-frame junctions, or ambiguous translated residues. A V3J clonotype was defined by an identical inferred V gene, J gene, and CDR3 amino acid sequence. To compute the percentage overlap between repertoires, the number of shared unique clonotypes was divided by the size of the smaller repertoire. Three approaches were used to assess repertoire richness: RTK rarefaction, the Chao1 estimator, and Recon v2.1 estimates of unobserved clonotypes. OLGA was used to compute generation probabilities for all TCRbeta clonotypes that the gDNA method yielded from a few donors. TCRdb took over this immuneACCESS table, retaining in-frame rearrangements with V and J assigned. Such tables are incomplete; in checked studies, under half of the missing clones stem from an unresolved V gene, and the remainder is unexplained. The DNA gave D and trimming, while V, J and clone size come from that table. The sample yields around 2.5 million clones; 93% were counted once. The top ten hold 0.36% of the sample.

The CDR3 runs 15 residues from the cysteine to the phenylalanine. Only the CDR3 portion is preserved as DNA: 45 bases, with reading frame beginning at the first base. The germline V end is reduced by 4 bases and the J end by 1 base; junction bases left unmatched: 3. The germline V gene specifies SGHAT as CDR1 and FQNNGV as CDR2. In the case of this clone: The antigen this receptor binds is unknown. Qualities for individual bases were not recorded, and no much larger clone is one base off.

The donors were healthy, HIV-negative adults who had no recently reported acute infections or vaccinations. Every donor was a Caucasian adult living in Nashville, Tennessee, USA. CD4+ T cells were enriched by magnetic negative selection; naive cells were then positively selected on CD45RA, and the negative fraction formed the memory subset. Blood was collected by leukapheresis, and PBMCs were isolated by Ficoll-Histopaque density gradient centrifugation and then cryopreserved in liquid nitrogen vapor phase. Analytical flow cytometry was used to check the purity and quantity of each magnetically sorted T cell population. Genomic DNA was isolated from every sorted fraction and measured by UV absorbance on a Nanodrop 2000c.

This receptor chain uses TRBV11-2 and TRBJ2-4; TRBD2 agrees with 8 junctional bases. The specimen sequenced was naive CD4+ T cells from PBMCs. The cell subset or site tag for this specimen amounts to: CD45RA+ positively selected. The clonotype comes from a man aged 18-30 years in good health. Some clones in this sample may be carry-over from other donors' samples. The DNA sequence is given as TGTGCCAGCAGCTGGGGACTAGTCGCCAAAAACATTCAGTACTTC. This yields the protein CASSWGLVAKNIQYF.